Listed here is a single TCR beta chain. The antigen remains undetermined. Nominally healthy donors were sampled, though unrecorded immune exposures were likely. The PCR employed 60 Vbeta primers together with 13 Jbeta primers. Profiling relied on immunoSEQ multiplex PCR, and the TCRdb table lists in-frame clones only, not all of them. Reported are approximately 180,000 clones; the ten largest clones contain 6.5%. This sample stems from a study of cytomegalovirus exposure and HLA in healthy donors. In the study overall: Caucasian-associated ancestry cluster membership applied to approximately 80% of some 400 genotyped donors. General study findings and limits: It was shown in a later analysis that HLA-associated TCR beta chains were more clonally expanded than other, equally common chains.

Sequencing was carried out using PBMCs. The sequence came from a man aged 25-40 years in good health and CMV-seronegative.

For the CDR3, the DNA is TGTGCCAGCACCGAGTCGGGACTAGCGGGAGGATCGGGTTACGGGGAGCTGTTTTTT. It yields the protein CASTESGLAGGSGYGELFF. V is TRBV11-1 and J is TRBJ2-2; 15 bases map to TRBD2. The CDR3 contains 19 residues. The J segment lost 7 bases and the V segment lost 7 bases, leaving 16 bases of the junction unmatched. Germline V gives CDR1 SGHAT, CDR2 FQDESV (reference sequence).